A single sample gave rise to the 21 T cell receptor beta chains below, sequenced in a study of T cell changes during pregnancy in multiple sclerosis. TCRdb's table, derived via immunoSEQ multiplex PCR, lists solely in-frame clones and lacks some. The sample has around 44,000 clones, about 85% seen once. The material sequenced was CD4+ T cells from peripheral blood mononuclear cells, taken in the second trimester of pregnancy. Receptors were obtained from a female donor with multiple sclerosis, enrolled in a pregnancy study.

The J gene is TRBJ1-4, the V gene TRBV11-2; D may be TRBD1 (6 bases). Germline V gene data show CDR1 as SGHAT and CDR2 as FQNNGV. This CDR3 has 17 residues. V lost 5 bases and J 4 bases, leaving 20 bases between the germline ends. The CDR3 DNA reads TGTGCCAGCAGCCTGACTAGGGGGGGGGCTAGTAATGAAAAACTGTTTTTT. Its protein product is CASSLTRGGASNEKLFF.

V usage is TRBV29-1 and J usage is TRBJ2-7; 9 bases map to TRBD1. Germline V lookup: CDR1 SQVTM, CDR2 ANQGSEA. The CDR3 contains 12 residues. With 7 bases clipped from V and 9 bases from J, the junction kept 10 bases outside the gene matches. CDR3: CSAKTGGGGQYF. The CDR3, as DNA: TGCAGCGCCAAAACAGGGGGCGGGGGGCAGTACTTC.

The gene calls are TRBV7-2 and TRBJ2-3; D unresolved. This CDR3 has 13 amino acids. In germline, CDR1 is SGHTA, CDR2 FQGNSA. V shed 1 base and J shed 2 bases, with 4 bases lying between them. CDR3 sequence: CASSLELTDTQYF. The CDR3, as DNA: TGTGCCAGCAGCTTAGAACTCACAGATACGCAGTATTTT.

This chain joins TRBV9 and TRBJ2-7; 8 nucleotides match TRBD1. The germline CDR1 and CDR2 sequences are SGDLS and YYNGEE. Trimming at V came to 4 bases and at J to 4 bases, leaving 10 bases not matched to a gene. The CDR3 contains 15 residues. The CDR3 nucleotides read TGTGCCAGCAGCCTTCGACAGGGGCCGGAGTACGAGCAGTACTTC. This gives the protein CASSLRQGPEYEQYF.

This clone was observed a few times. The chain recombines TRBV2 with TRBJ2-3; 7 bases are a match to TRBD2. This CDR3 is 14 amino acids long. The germline V gene encodes CDR1 SNHLY and CDR2 FYNNEI. V was clipped by 8 bases and J by 1 base; unmatched bases: 6. DNA of the CDR3: TGTGCCAGCGGGGGGGAGGGAGGCACAGATACGCAGTATTTT. The encoded protein is CASGGEGGTDTQYF.

The rearrangement links TRBV5-4 to TRBJ2-7; D unresolved. The CDR3 has 13 residues. Germline values: CDR1 SGHNT, CDR2 YYREEE (reference sequence). V lost 0 bases and J 2 bases, leaving 6 bases between the germline ends. DNA for the CDR3: TGTGCCAGCAGCTTGGACGGAGCCTACGAGCAGTACTTC. It specifies CASSLDGAYEQYF.

V is TRBV7-9 and J is TRBJ2-3, with D tentatively TRBD2 (6 bases). This CDR3 is built from 17 residues. V lost 3 bases, J lost 2 bases, and 18 bases lay in between. Germline V gene sequence: CDR1 SEHNR, CDR2 FQNEAQ (reference sequence). CDR3 sequence: CASSFGPFSGATDTQYF. The CDR3 DNA is TGTGCCAGCAGCTTCGGGCCGTTTAGCGGTGCCACAGATACGCAGTATTTT. The variable domain in full, with the rest retrieved from reference TRBV7-9 and TRBJ2-3, is DTGVSQNPRHKITKRGQNVTFRCDPISEHNRLYWYRQTLGQGPEFLTYFQNEAQLEKSRLLSDRFSAERPKGSFSTLEIQRTEQGDSAMYLCASSFGPFSGATDTQYFGPGTRLTVL.

The chain uses TRBV6-5 and TRBJ1-3; D might be TRBD1 (6 bases). The CDR3 has 14 amino acids. Germline CDR1 and CDR2: MNHEY and SVGAGI. Trimming removed 6 bases from V and 4 bases from J, with 13 bases in between. The CDR3 region is CASRPTGIGNTIYF. CDR3 bases: TGTGCCAGCAGACCTACAGGGATCGGAAACACCATATATTTT.

The gene calls are TRBV18 and TRBJ1-2, with TRBD1 matching 7 bases. This CDR3 contains 14 residues. J gave up 7 bases and V 2 bases, and 7 bases lay outside the gene matches. CDR1 and CDR2 (germline): KGHSH, LQKENI. The CDR3 DNA sequence: TGTGCCAGCTCACCAGAGACAGGGACGAGTGGCTACACCTTC. This translates into CASSPETGTSGYTF.

This clone was found a few times. The chain combines TRBV11-2 with TRBJ2-1, with D possibly TRBD2 on 6 matching bases. Germline V gene sequence: CDR1 SGHAT, CDR2 FQNNGV. V was clipped by 7 bases and J by 4 bases, with 17 bases between them. The CDR3 runs to 15 residues. CDR3 in amino acids: CASNGGSRLYNEQFF. CDR3 in DNA: TGTGCCAGCAACGGAGGGTCCCGACTGTACAATGAGCAGTTCTTC.

This clone was seen more than once but under ten times. The chain recombines TRBV28 with TRBJ1-5; D is unresolved. The germline CDR1 and CDR2 sequences are MDHEN and SYDVKM. The CDR3 sequence is 13 residues long. Trimming took 3 bases from V and 4 from J, leaving 7 bases between them. CDR3: CASSLFGNQPQHF. CDR3 nucleotides: TGTGCCAGCAGTTTGTTCGGTAATCAGCCCCAGCATTTT.

The chain couples TRBV9 to TRBJ2-5, with D perhaps matching TRBD2 (6 bases). V lost 1 base, J lost 0 bases, and 13 bases lay in between. The CDR3 length is 16 residues. Per the germline V gene, CDR1 is SGDLS and CDR2 is YYNGEE. The CDR3 sequence: CASSVSPLANQETQYF. As DNA, the CDR3 is TGTGCCAGCAGCGTATCCCCGCTAGCGAACCAAGAGACCCAGTACTTC.

This clone came up a few times. This chain joins TRBV6-5 and TRBJ1-2, with 9 bases that match TRBD1. V was pared by 0 bases and J by 5 bases, with 7 bases of the junction left unmatched. Looked up from germline, CDR1 is MNHEY and CDR2 is SVGAGI. The CDR3 loop spans 16 amino acids. Written as DNA, the CDR3 is TGTGCCAGCAGTTACTCGTGGACAGGGGAGGGGTATGGCTACACCTTC. It translates to CASSYSWTGEGYGYTF.

The chain couples TRBV11-2 to TRBJ2-7; 7 nucleotides agree with TRBD2. With V trimmed by 1 base and J by 5 bases, 11 bases remained unmatched. Germline CDR1 reads SGHAT; CDR2 reads FQNNGV. This CDR3 is built from 16 residues. CDR3 loop: CASSLVLITSAHEQYF. The CDR3 DNA sequence: TGTGCCAGCAGCTTAGTCCTTATCACTAGCGCCCACGAGCAGTACTTC.

This chain uses TRBV28 with TRBJ1-1; 8 nucleotides agree with TRBD1. The germline V gene has CDR1 MDHEN and CDR2 SYDVKM. This CDR3 is 15 amino acids long. J gave up 3 bases and V 3 bases, and 6 bases lay outside the gene matches. CDR3 region: CASSLRTGTYTEAFF. The CDR3 nucleotides read TGTGCCAGCAGTTTGAGGACAGGGACGTACACTGAAGCTTTCTTT.

V and J are TRBV2 and TRBJ2-1; TRBD2 matches 11 bases. Germline trimming cut 5 bases from V and 4 bases from J; bases unmatched to any gene: 10. The CDR3 sequence is 17 residues long. Germline CDR1 reads SNHLY; CDR2 reads FYNNEI. CDR3 protein: CASSSSGRRSGYNEQFF. The CDR3 DNA reads TGTGCCAGCAGTTCTAGCGGGAGGAGAAGTGGGTACAATGAGCAGTTCTTC.

The rearrangement uses TRBV2 and TRBJ2-7; D not resolved. The CDR3 runs 12 residues. Germline V gene sequence: CDR1 SNHLY, CDR2 FYNNEI. The V end lost 10 bases, the J end lost 4 bases, and 14 bases lay between the germline ends. CDR3 bases: TGTGCCACCCAGCCGGGTGAGTACGAGCAGTACTTC. Translation: CATQPGEYEQYF. Full variable domain (remainder filled in from reference TRBV2 and TRBJ2-7): EPEVTQTPSHQVTQMGQEVILRCVPISNHLYFYWYRQILGQKVEFLVSFYNNEISEKSEIFDDQFSVERPDGSNFTLKIRSTKLEDSAMYFCATQPGEYEQYFGPGTRLTVT.

The chain carries TRBV2 and TRBJ2-2; D not certain. The CDR3 runs to 15 residues. Trimming removed 2 bases at V and 2 bases at J, with 9 bases between. Germline lookup yields CDR1 SNHLY and CDR2 FYNNEI. This chain's CDR3 is CASSEFRINTGELFF. CDR3 nucleotide sequence: TGTGCCAGCAGTGAATTCAGAATAAACACCGGGGAGCTGTTTTTT.

The chain couples TRBV4-1 to TRBJ1-1; 8 bases agree with TRBD1. After removal of 4 bases from V and 4 bases from J, the junction contained 8 bases not matched to a gene. Germline V lookup: CDR1 MGHRA, CDR2 YSYEKL. CDR3 size: 15 residues. The CDR3 DNA sequence: TGCGCCAGCAGCCCCAGACAGGGGTTGGGCACTGAAGCTTTCTTT. Its protein product is CASSPRQGLGTEAFF.

In its sample, this clone was seen once. The chain employs TRBV19 and TRBJ2-1; 8 bases are a match to TRBD1. With V trimmed by 5 bases and J by 7 bases, 13 bases remained unmatched. The CDR3 is 16 amino acids. Germline V gene lookup returns CDR1 LNHDA and CDR2 SQIVND (reference sequence). Here the CDR3 reads CASSPLTGGFWNEQFF. CDR3 nucleotides: TGTGCCAGTAGTCCTCTTACAGGGGGGTTTTGGAATGAGCAGTTCTTC.

This clone was found once. The V and J genes are TRBV11-3 and TRBJ1-4, with TRBD1 matching 8 bases. The V segment lost 2 bases and the J segment 7 bases; nucleotides outside the gene matches: 6. Germline V gene lookup returns CDR1 SGHNT and CDR2 YENEEA. The CDR3 has 15 amino acids. CDR3: CASSLTSGQVEKLFF. The CDR3 bases are TGTGCCAGCAGCTTAACCTCGGGACAGGTTGAAAAACTGTTTTTT.